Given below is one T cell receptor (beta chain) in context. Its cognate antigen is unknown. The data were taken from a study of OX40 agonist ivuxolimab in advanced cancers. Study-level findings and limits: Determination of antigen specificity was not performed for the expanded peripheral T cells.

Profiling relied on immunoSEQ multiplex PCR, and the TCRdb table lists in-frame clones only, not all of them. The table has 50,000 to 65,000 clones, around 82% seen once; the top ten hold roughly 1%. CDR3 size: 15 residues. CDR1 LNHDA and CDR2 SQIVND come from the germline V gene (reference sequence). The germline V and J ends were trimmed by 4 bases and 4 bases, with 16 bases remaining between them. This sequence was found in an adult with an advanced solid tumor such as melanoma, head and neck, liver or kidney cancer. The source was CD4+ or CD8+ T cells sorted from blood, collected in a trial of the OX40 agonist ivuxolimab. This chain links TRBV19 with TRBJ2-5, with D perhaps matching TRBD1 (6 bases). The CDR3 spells CASSTSGAVRETQYF. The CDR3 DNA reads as TGTGCCAGTAGTACATCAGGGGCCGTCCGAGAGACCCAGTACTTC.